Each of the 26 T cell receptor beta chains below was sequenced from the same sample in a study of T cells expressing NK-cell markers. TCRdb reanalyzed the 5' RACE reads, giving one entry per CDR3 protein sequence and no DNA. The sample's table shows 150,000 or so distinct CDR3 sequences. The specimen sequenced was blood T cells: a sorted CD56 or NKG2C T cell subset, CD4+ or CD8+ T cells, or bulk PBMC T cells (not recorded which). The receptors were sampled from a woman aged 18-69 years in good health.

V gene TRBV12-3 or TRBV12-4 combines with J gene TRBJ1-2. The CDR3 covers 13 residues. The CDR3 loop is CASSLSINYGYTF.

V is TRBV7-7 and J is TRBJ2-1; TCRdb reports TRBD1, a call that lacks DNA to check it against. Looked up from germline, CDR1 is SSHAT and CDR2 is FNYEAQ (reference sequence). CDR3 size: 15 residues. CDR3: CASSPGTGINNEQFF. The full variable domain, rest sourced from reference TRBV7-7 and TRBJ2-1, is GAGVSQSPRYKVTKRGQDVTLRCDPISSHATLYWYQQALGQGPEFLTYFNYEAQPDKSGLPSDRFSAERPEGSISTLTIQRTEQRDSAMYRCASSPGTGINNEQFFGPGTRLTVL.

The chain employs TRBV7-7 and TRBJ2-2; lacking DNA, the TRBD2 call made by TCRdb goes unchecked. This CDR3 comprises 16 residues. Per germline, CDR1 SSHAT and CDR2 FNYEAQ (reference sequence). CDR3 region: CASSLGLAGAGGELFF.

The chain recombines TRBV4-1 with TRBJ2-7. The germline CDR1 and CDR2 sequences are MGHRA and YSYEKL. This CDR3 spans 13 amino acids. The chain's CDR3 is CASSQLGLGEQYF.

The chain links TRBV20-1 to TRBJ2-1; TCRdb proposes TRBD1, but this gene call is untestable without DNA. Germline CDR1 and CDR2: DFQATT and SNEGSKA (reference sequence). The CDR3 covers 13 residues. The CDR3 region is CSAGPLSESERFF.

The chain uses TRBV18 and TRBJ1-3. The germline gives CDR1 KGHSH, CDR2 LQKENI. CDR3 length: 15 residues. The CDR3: CASSPRDLYGNTIYF. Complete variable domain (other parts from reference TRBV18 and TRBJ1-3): NAGVMQNPRHLVRRRGQEARLRCSPMKGHSHVYWYRQLPEEGLKFMVYLQKENIIDESGMPKERFSAEFPKEGPSILRIQQVVRGDSAAYFCASSPRDLYGNTIYFGEGSWLTVV.

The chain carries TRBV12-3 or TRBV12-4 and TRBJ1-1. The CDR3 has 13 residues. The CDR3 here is CASSLEEETEAFF.

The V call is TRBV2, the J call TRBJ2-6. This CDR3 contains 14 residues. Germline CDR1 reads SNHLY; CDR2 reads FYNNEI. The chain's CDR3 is CASVPKSGANVLTF.

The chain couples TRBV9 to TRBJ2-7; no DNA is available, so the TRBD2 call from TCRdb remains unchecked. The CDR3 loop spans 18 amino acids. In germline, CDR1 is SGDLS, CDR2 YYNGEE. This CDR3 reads CASSPHLSLWRENYEQYF.

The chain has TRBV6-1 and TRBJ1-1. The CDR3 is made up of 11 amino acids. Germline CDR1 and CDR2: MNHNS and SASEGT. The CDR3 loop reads CASSVYGDAFF.

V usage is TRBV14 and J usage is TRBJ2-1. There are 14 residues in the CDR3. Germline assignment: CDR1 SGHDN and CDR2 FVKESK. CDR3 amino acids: CASSHRSSYNEQFF. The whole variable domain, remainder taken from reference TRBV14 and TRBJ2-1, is EAGVTQFPSHSVIEKGQTVTLRCDPISGHDNLYWYRRVMGKEIKFLLHFVKESKQDESGMPNNRFLAERTGGTYSTLKVQPAELEDSGVYFCASSHRSSYNEQFFGPGTRLTVL.

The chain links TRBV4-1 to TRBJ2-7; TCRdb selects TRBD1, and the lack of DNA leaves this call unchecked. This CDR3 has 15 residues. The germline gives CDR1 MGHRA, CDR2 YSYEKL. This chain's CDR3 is CASSQIGGAAYEQYF.

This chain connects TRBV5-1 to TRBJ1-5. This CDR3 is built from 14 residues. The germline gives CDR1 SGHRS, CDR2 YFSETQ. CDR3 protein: CASSPRGEGQPQHF.

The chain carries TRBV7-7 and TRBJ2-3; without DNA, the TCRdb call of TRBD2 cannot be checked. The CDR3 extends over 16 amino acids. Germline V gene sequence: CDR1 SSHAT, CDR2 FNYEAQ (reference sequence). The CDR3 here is CASSLSFARDTDTQYF.

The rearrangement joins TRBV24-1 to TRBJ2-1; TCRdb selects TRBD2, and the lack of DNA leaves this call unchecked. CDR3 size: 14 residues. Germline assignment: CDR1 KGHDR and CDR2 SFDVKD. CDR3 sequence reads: CAAGASGSSSEQFF.

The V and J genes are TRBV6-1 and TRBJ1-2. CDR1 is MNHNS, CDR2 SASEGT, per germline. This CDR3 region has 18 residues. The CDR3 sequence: CASNHRRGGGGFIYGYTF.

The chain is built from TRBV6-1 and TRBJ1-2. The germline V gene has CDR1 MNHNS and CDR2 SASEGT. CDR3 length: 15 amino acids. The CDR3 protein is CASRSSGGEWYGYTF.

CDR3: CSVEGVGGELFF. The chain links TRBV29-1 to TRBJ2-2; TCRdb names TRBD1, which stays unverified in the absence of DNA. The CDR3 loop spans 12 amino acids. CDR1 and CDR2 from the germline V gene are SQVTM and ANQGSEA.

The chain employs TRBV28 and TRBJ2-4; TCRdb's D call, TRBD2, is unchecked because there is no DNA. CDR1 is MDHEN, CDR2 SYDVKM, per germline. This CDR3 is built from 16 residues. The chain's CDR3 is CASYSGRRVTKNIQYF.

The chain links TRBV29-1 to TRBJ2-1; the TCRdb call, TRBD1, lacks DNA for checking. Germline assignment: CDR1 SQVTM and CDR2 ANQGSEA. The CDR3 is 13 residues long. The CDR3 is CSVATGVGNEQFF.

CDR3 amino acids: CASSKAGALNYGYTF. The chain has TRBV5-5 and TRBJ1-2. The germline V gene has CDR1 SGHKS and CDR2 YYEKEE (reference sequence). CDR3 size: 15 residues. Combining the CDR3 with reference TRBV5-5 and TRBJ1-2 gives the whole variable domain DAGVTQSPTHLIKTRGQQVTLRCSPISGHKSVSWYQQVLGQGPQFIFQYYEKEERGRGNFPDRFSARQFPNYSSELNVNALLLGDSALYLCASSKAGALNYGYTFGSGTRLTVV.

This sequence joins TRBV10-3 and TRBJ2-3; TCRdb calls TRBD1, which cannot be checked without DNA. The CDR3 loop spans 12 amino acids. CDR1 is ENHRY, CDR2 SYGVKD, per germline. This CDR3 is CASTGVADTQYF.

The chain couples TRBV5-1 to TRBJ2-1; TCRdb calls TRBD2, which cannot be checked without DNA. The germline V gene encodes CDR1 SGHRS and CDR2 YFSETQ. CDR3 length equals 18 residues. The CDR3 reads CASSATRSSGSSYNEQFF.

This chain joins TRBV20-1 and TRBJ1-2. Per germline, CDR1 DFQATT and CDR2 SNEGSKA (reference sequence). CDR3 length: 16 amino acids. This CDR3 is CSARDSSLGYPYGYTF.

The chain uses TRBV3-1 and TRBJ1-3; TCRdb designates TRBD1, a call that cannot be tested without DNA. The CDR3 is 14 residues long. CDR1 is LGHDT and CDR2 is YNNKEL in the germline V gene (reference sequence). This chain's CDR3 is CASSQERGRNTIYF.

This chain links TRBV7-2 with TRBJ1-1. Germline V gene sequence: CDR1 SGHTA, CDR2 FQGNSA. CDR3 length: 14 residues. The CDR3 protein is CASSLDLVNTEAFF.